This is a list of T cell receptor beta chains from one sample in a study of regulatory T cells in long-lasting Graves disease. TCRdb re-derived calls from the multiplex PCR reads in MiXCR, one entry per CDR3 protein. The table has 300,000 to 500,000 distinct CDR3 sequences, less than 25% seen once. Sequencing used peripheral blood mononuclear cells (PBMCs), obtained when the disease was refractory, from a patient treated with antithyroid drugs. The receptors come from a female donor with Graves disease. CDR3s include the opening cysteine and the closing phenylalanine or tryptophan. The order of the fields is clone size, D gene, V gene, J gene, CDR3 DNA, CDR3 protein. The D gene is left open where the match is weak. Not every row has a clone size; where given, it reads once, few, many or a size class.

many	.	TRBV2	TRBJ2-5	TGTGCCAGCAGCAGGGAGTTTGGGGGGGCCCGTTACCAAGAGACCCAGTACTTC	CASSREFGGARYQETQYF
.	.	TRBV12-3/TRBV12-4	TRBJ1-1	TGTGCCAGCAGCCGCCTAGGGGAAATGAACACTGAAGCTTTCTTT	CASSRLGEMNTEAFF
few	TRBD2	TRBV6-5	TRBJ2-2	TGTGCCAGCAGTTCAGTTCGGGAGGCTAACACCGGGGAGCTGTTTTTT	CASSSVREANTGELFF
.	.	TRBV20-1	TRBJ2-5	TGCAGTGCTAGACGGGGGTCCCTCCAAGAGACCCAGTACTTC	CSARRGSLQETQYF
many	.	TRBV2	TRBJ2-4	TGTGCCAGCAGTGAGGAAATAGGCATTCAGTACTTC	CASSEEIGIQYF
few	.	TRBV28	TRBJ1-4	TGTGCCAGCGGAGGTTCACAACGGTATGAAAAACTGTTTTTT	CASGGSQRYEKLFF
.	TRBD2	TRBV7-2	TRBJ2-7	TGTGCCAGCAGCTTAAGACCGGGACTAGAGGCGGGCGAGCAGTACTTC	CASSLRPGLEAGEQYF
.	TRBD1	TRBV28	TRBJ2-1	TGTGCCAGCAGTTTATCAGGGGGCAATGAGCAGTTCTTC	CASSLSGGNEQFF
few	TRBD1	TRBV6-2/TRBV6-3	TRBJ1-1	TGTGCCAGCAGGCCGACAGGGTTGAACACTGAAGCTTTCTTT	CASRPTGLNTEAFF
many	.	TRBV5-1	TRBJ2-7	TGCGCCAGCAGCCCAGACTTTGGACGTACCGAGCAGTACTTC	CASSPDFGRTEQYF
.	.	TRBV19	TRBJ2-1	TGTGCCAGTAGTGACTTTTTGGACAATGAGCAGTTCTTC	CASSDFLDNEQFF
few	.	TRBV29-1	TRBJ1-2	TGCAGCGTTGAGCCAGGACCCAGTAGGAACTATGGCTACACCTTC	CSVEPGPSRNYGYTF
few	.	TRBV20-1	TRBJ2-5	TGCAGTGCTAGAGAACGCGCAGGGATGCGGGAGACCCAGTACTTC	CSARERAGMRETQYF
few	.	TRBV19	TRBJ1-5	TGTGCCAGTAGTATAACCCGCTTAGATCAGCCCCAGCATTTT	CASSITRLDQPQHF
few	TRBD1	TRBV20-1	TRBJ1-1	TGCAGTGCCCCGAGTGGGACAGTGAACACTGAAGCTTTCTTT	CSAPSGTVNTEAFF
.	TRBD1	TRBV7-9	TRBJ2-5	TGTGCCAGCAGCTTCGGGGACAGGGGTCAAGAGACCCAGTACTTC	CASSFGDRGQETQYF
.	TRBD1	TRBV7-2	TRBJ2-7	TGTGCCAGCAGGACCCACGGACAGGACTACGAGCAGTACTTC	CASRTHGQDYEQYF
few	TRBD2	TRBV20-1	TRBJ2-2	TGCAGTGCTAGAGGCTTGTCGGGAGGGCGGATGGAGCTGTTTTTT	CSARGLSGGRMELFF
many	.	TRBV7-2	TRBJ2-7	TGTGCCAGCAGCTTAGCGGGAGTAGGAGAGCAGTACTTC	CASSLAGVGEQYF
many	.	TRBV28	TRBJ1-4	TGTGCCAGCAGTTTTAACAGTCCAGGGACTAATGAAAAACTGTTTTTT	CASSFNSPGTNEKLFF
many	.	TRBV4-3	TRBJ2-2	TGCGCCAGCAGCCAAGGGACCTTGAACACCGGGGAGCTGTTTTTT	CASSQGTLNTGELFF
.	.	TRBV7-9	TRBJ2-5	TGTGCCAGCAGCTTAACTAGCATGGAGACCCAGTACTTC	CASSLTSMETQYF
.	.	TRBV13	TRBJ1-2	TGTGCCAGCAGCCACTTCCTACGTGGTGGCTACACCTTC	CASSHFLRGGYTF
.	.	TRBV20-1	TRBJ1-6	TGCAGTACTAGAGATCAGGTGTCCAATTCACCCCTCCACTTT	CSTRDQVSNSPLHF
.	.	TRBV28	TRBJ2-7	TGTGCCAGCAGCGGGAATAGCGAGCAGTACTTC	CASSGNSEQYF
.	TRBD1	TRBV9	TRBJ1-1	TGTGCCAGCAGCGAGGGCAGGGGGCGAGGGAACACTGAAGCTTTCTTT	CASSEGRGRGNTEAFF
few	TRBD1	TRBV5-1	TRBJ1-1	TGCGCCAGCAGCAACCCGGGACAGAGCACTGAAGCTTTCTTT	CASSNPGQSTEAFF
.	.	TRBV3-1	TRBJ1-6	TGTGCCAGCAGCCAATCGGGGAGCTCCTATAATTCACCCCTCCACTTT	CASSQSGSSYNSPLHF
many	TRBD1	TRBV6-1	TRBJ2-2	TGTGCCAGCAGTGAAGGGACAGGGCCCACCGGGGAGCTGTTTTTT	CASSEGTGPTGELFF
many	TRBD1	TRBV7-2	TRBJ2-5	TGTGCCAGCAGCTTCGGACAGGGGGAGACCCAGTACTTC	CASSFGQGETQYF
.	.	TRBV12-5	TRBJ2-2	TGTGCTAGTGGTATCGGGACTCCCCTCGGGGAGCTGTTTTTT	CASGIGTPLGELFF
.	TRBD1	TRBV29-1	TRBJ1-1	TGCAGCGTTGTAGGGACAGGGAACACTGAAGCTTTCTTT	CSVVGTGNTEAFF
.	.	TRBV11-1	TRBJ1-4	TGTGCCAGCAGCTTAGGAGGCCGAGGCGGACCTTCAACTAATGAAAAACTGTTTTTT	CASSLGGRGGPSTNEKLFF
.	TRBD2	TRBV4-3	TRBJ2-5	TGCGCCAGCAGCCCGGGAGGGCCCTCTGAGACCCAGTACTTC	CASSPGGPSETQYF
.	TRBD1	TRBV7-2	TRBJ1-1	TGTGCCAGCAGCCCCCGGGACAGGGGGGTAACTTTCTTT	CASSPRDRGVTFF
.	.	TRBV5-1	TRBJ2-5	TGCGCCAGCAGCTTTACAGGAGTCAGGGAGACCCAGTACTTC	CASSFTGVRETQYF
many	.	TRBV7-2	TRBJ2-7	TGTGCCAGCAGCTTTTGGCTCGGGCAGGGTGGGTACGAGCAGTACTTC	CASSFWLGQGGYEQYF
.	.	TRBV19	TRBJ1-1	TGTGCCAGTAGTATAGTGGGGGCCCTGAACACTGAAGCTTTCTTT	CASSIVGALNTEAFF
many	.	TRBV11-2	TRBJ2-7	TGTGCCAGCAGCTTAACAGGGTCTGGGTACGAGCAGTACTTC	CASSLTGSGYEQYF
many	.	TRBV7-3	TRBJ2-5	TGTGCCAGCAGCTTATCCCCGACAGGACAAGAGACCCAGTACTTC	CASSLSPTGQETQYF
many	.	TRBV27	TRBJ1-5	TGTGCCAGCCGGCACAATCAGCCCCAGCATTTT	CASRHNQPQHF
.	.	TRBV3-1	TRBJ2-1	TGTGCCAGCAGCCATGCCGGGGCGGAGCAGTTCTTC	CASSHAGAEQFF